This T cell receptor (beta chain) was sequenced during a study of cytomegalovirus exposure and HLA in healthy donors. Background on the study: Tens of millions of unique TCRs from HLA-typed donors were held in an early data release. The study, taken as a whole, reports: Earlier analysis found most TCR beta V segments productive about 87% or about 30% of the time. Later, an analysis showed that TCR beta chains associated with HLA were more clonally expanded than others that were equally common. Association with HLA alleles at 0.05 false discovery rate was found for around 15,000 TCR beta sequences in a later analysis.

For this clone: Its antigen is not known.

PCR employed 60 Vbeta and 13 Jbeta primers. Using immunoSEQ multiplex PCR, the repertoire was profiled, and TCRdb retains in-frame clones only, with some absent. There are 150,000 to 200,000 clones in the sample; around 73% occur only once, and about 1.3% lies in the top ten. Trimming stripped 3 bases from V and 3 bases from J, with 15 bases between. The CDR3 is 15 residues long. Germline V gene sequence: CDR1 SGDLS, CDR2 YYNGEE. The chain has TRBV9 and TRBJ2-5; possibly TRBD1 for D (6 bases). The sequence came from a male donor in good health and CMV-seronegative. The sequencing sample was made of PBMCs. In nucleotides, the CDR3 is TGTGCCAGCAGCGGCGTCTCCGGGACAAAAGAGACCCAGTACTTC. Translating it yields CASSGVSGTKETQYF.